The 5 T cell receptor beta chains given below trace back to one sample, sequenced in a study of T-cell reconstitution after alpha-beta-depleted transplantation in children. TCRbeta library preparation incorporated unique molecular identifiers. TCRdb ran MiXCR on the PCR reads and lists one entry per CDR3 protein. The sample holds about 300,000 distinct CDR3 sequences, roughly a tenth seen once. Sequences were derived from PBMCs, sampled before TCRalphabeta/CD19-depleted stem cell transplant. All receptors come from a boy under two years old with acute myeloid leukemia, due to receive a stem cell transplant.

This clonotype appeared many times. CDR3 amino acids: CASSYDLALRGRGAEQFF. For the CDR3, the DNA is TGTGCCAGCAGTTACGACCTAGCTCTCCGGGGACGGGGCGCTGAGCAGTTCTTC. V is TRBV6-5 and J is TRBJ2-1; D is tentatively TRBD1 or TRBD2 (5 bases each). Germline CDR1 reads MNHEY; CDR2 reads SVGAGI. Trimming took off 2 bases at V and 9 bases at J, with 26 bases between the two ends. This CDR3 region has 18 residues.

This clonotype was observed many times. The V gene is TRBV5-6, the J gene TRBJ2-1; D might be TRBD2 (6 bases). V gave up 4 bases and J gave up 7 bases, with 15 bases separating them. Germline V gene lookup returns CDR1 SGHDT and CDR2 YYEEEE. The CDR3 covers 14 residues. The CDR3 DNA is TGTGCCAGCAGCCCGGAACTAGCTACTAATGAGCAGTTCTTC. It specifies CASSPELATNEQFF.

V gene TRBV28 combines with J gene TRBJ2-7; 10 bases are a match to TRBD1. This CDR3 spans 16 amino acids. The ends lost 10 bases at V and 0 bases at J; junction bases unmatched: 12. Germline V gene sequence: CDR1 MDHEN, CDR2 SYDVKM. The chain's CDR3 is CAIDNVRDRGSYEQYF. The CDR3 DNA reads TGTGCCATCGACAACGTCCGGGACAGGGGCTCCTACGAGCAGTACTTC.

This clonotype was recorded at least ten times. The chain uses TRBV18 and TRBJ2-1; no firm D call. Germline assignment: CDR1 KGHSH and CDR2 LQKENI. Trimming pared 5 bases from V and 8 bases from J, leaving 7 bases between. The CDR3 spans 11 residues. CDR3 nucleotides: TGTGCCAGCTCAACCGTCGATGAGCAGTTCTTC. Amino acid sequence: CASSTVDEQFF.

The chain employs TRBV10-3 and TRBJ1-3, with 10 bases fitting TRBD1. Germline CDR1 reads ENHRY; CDR2 reads SYGVKD. The CDR3 is made up of 16 amino acids. Losses at the gene ends were 7 bases for V and 1 base for J; bases not matched to a gene: 7. The CDR3 nucleotides read TGTGCCATCAAGACCGGACAGGGGGAATCTGGAAACACCATATATTTT. This translates into CAIKTGQGESGNTIYF.